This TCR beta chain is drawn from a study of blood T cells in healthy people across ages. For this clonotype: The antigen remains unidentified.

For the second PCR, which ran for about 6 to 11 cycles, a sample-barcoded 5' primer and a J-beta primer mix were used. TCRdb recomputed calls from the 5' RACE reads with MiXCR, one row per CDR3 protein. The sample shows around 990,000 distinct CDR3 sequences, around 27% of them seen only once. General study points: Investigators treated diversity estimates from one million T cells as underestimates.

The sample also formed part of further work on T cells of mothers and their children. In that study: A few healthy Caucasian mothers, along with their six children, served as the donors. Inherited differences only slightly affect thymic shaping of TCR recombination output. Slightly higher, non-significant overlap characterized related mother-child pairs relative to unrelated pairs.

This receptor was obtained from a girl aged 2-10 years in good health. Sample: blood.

The CDR3 loop reads CASSLYPGAGDEQFF. The CDR3 DNA reads TGTGCCAGCAGTTTATATCCGGGGGCTGGGGATGAGCAGTTCTTC. The chain employs TRBV27 and TRBJ2-1; tentatively, D is TRBD1 or TRBD2 (6 bases each). The germline CDR1 and CDR2 sequences are MNHEY and SMNVEV (reference sequence). V lost 1 base and J 8 bases, leaving 15 bases between the germline ends. This CDR3 is 15 amino acids long.